The sequence of this T cell receptor (beta chain) was determined in a study of human T cells and chemical hapten exposure. Across the study: DPC at 2% was the sensitizing agent, placed on roughly 2 cm by roughly 2 cm of upper inner arm skin.

Each CDR3 protein gets one entry after TCRdb re-called the RACE reads with MiXCR. There are about 49,000 distinct CDR3 sequences in the sample; less than 10% occur only once, and around 4.3% lies in the top ten. The CDR3 length is 17 residues. V dropped 4 bases and J dropped 0 bases, with 16 bases sitting between them. The germline gives CDR1 SGHDN, CDR2 FVKESK. By share, this clonotype ranks as medium-sized. The time point is: patch test 1, 2 weeks after DPC sensitization. This sample's treatment: therapeutic diphenylcyclopropenone sensitization with weekly scalp DPC. The clonotype comes from a woman aged 45-59 years with alopecia areata. Some clones in this sample may be carry-over from other donors' samples. This chain uses TRBV14 with TRBJ2-1; no firm D call. The sequencing here drew on whole blood, taken in connection with sensitization to the hapten diphenylcyclopropenone (DPC). For the CDR3, the DNA is TGTGCCAGCAGCCCTGACGAGAGCGTAAGCTCCTACAATGAGCAGTTCTTC. Encoded protein: CASSPDESVSSYNEQFF.